What follows are 2 T cell receptor beta chains derived from one specimen sequenced in a study of T cells in Graves' hyperthyroidism and ophthalmopathy. RNA transcripts yielded amplified TCR beta CDR3 regions. In the first-round RT-PCR of the TCR CDR3, the HTBI primer set was used. TCRdb re-called the multiplex PCR reads through MiXCR, storing one row per CDR3 protein. This sample has about 610,000 distinct CDR3 sequences, with about 15% found just once. Input material: blood. The receptors shown here come from a woman in her thirties or forties with Graves' ophthalmopathy.

In this sample, this clonotype turned up many times. The CDR3 loop reads CASSLVGASSNYGYTF. As DNA, the CDR3 is TGTGCCAGCAGTTTGGTGGGCGCCTCTTCTAACTATGGCTACACCTTC. The rearrangement joins TRBV6-5 to TRBJ1-2; D unclear. The V gene lost 4 bases and the J gene lost 0 bases, with 15 bases spanning the gap. CDR1 and CDR2 from the germline V gene are MNHEY and SVGAGI. CDR3 length equals 16 residues.

This clonotype was detected ten times or more. The J gene is TRBJ2-7, the V gene TRBV6-2 or TRBV6-3; D may be TRBD2 (6 bases). Trimming removed 6 bases at V and 3 bases at J, with 12 bases between. This CDR3 has 13 residues. The germline V gene has CDR1 MNHEY and CDR2 SVGEGT. The CDR3 sequence is CASSTSSLYEQYF. The CDR3 DNA sequence: TGTGCCAGCAGCACTAGCTCCCTCTACGAGCAGTACTTC.